This TCR beta chain emerged from a study of shared clonotypes between healthy human individuals. The V end was cut by 6 bases, the J end by 2 bases, with 13 bases between. The germline V gene encodes CDR1 SQVTM and CDR2 ANQGSEA. This CDR3 comprises 14 residues. Replicate PCRs run on sorted subsets employed approximately 0.2 ug DNA, approximately 30,000 T cell genomes. The method was immunoSEQ multiplex PCR; TCRdb's version includes in-frame clones alone and lacks a portion of them. The data hold 1.5 million to 2.5 million clones, with about 95% observed a single time. Terminally differentiated effector memory CD45RA+ cells were excluded by CCR7 positive selection of CD45RO-negative cells. Study outcomes and limitations: Clonotype sharing across donors was expected to vary with sequencing depth. What limited the represented genetic and exposure-history diversity was the small number of donors. Approximately 4.6% of naive CD4 clonotypes were shared across several donors.

About this clone: Its antigen is unidentified.

The sequence derives from a man aged 18 to 29 in good health. This chain uses TRBV29-1 with TRBJ2-2; TRBD1 might be the D (5 bases). The source material was naive CD8+ T cells sorted from blood. The CDR3 sequence: CSVDKGVNTGELFF. CDR3 in DNA: TGCAGCGTGGATAAAGGGGTAAACACCGGGGAGCTGTTTTTT.